This T cell receptor beta chain was sequenced during a study of cytomegalovirus exposure and HLA in healthy donors. Study outcomes and limitations: The authors confirmed in vitro that a few CMV-associated chains were specific for CMV antigens.

Remarks on this clone: Antigen unknown.

The primer mix had 60 Vbeta and 13 Jbeta primers. The assay was immunoSEQ multiplex PCR, and TCRdb's table has in-frame clones only and misses some. The sample lists some 180,000 clones, over 80% occurring once. The sequence derives from a middle-aged man in good health and CMV-seronegative. Source material: PBMCs.

The CDR3 region is CASTNRNTEAFF. Written as DNA, the CDR3 is TGTGCCAGCACCAACAGGAACACTGAAGCTTTCTTT. The chain joins TRBV2 to TRBJ1-1; D is unresolved. This CDR3 has 12 amino acids. CDR1 SNHLY and CDR2 FYNNEI come from the germline V gene. The ends were cut back, 7 bases at V and 1 base at J, with 7 bases in the middle.